These 6 T cell receptor beta chains came from one sample sequenced in a study of human T cells and chemical hapten exposure (dated by TCRdb to the early 2020s). Reading the label with the study, this specimen's time point is: pre-sensitization, week 0. Taken with the paper, the label for treatment or condition translates to: therapeutic diphenylcyclopropenone sensitization with weekly scalp DPC. The library was prepared using RACE. Data came from a NextSeq 500. TCRdb applied fastp at Q25 and MiXCR to the public reads, then kept only in-frame beta chains. One record per CDR3 amino acid sequence lists the most common genes and DNA. For this sample there are about 98,000 distinct CDR3 sequences; 11% appear just once. The leading ten clones occupy under 3.5% of the sample. Specimen: whole blood, collected in connection with sensitization to the hapten diphenylcyclopropenone (DPC). These receptors came from a woman aged 60-70 years with alopecia areata. Some clones in this sample may be carry-over from other donors' samples.

The sample holds many counts of this clonotype. This chain's CDR3 is CAISAPSGGGQETQYF. In DNA, the CDR3 is TGTGCCATCAGTGCCCCTAGCGGGGGAGGCCAAGAGACCCAGTACTTC. The chain couples TRBV10-3 to TRBJ2-5; 10 nucleotides match TRBD2. In germline, CDR1 is ENHRY, CDR2 SYGVKD. The CDR3 spans 16 residues. Trimming took 4 bases from V and 1 from J; bases not matched to a gene: 6.

In this sample, this clonotype turned up many times. The CDR3 protein is CASSLIVDSNEQFF. CDR3 DNA: TGTGCCAGCAGCTTAATCGTCGACTCCAATGAGCAGTTCTTC. The V and J genes are TRBV7-2 and TRBJ2-1; D uncertain. The germline gives CDR1 SGHTA, CDR2 FQGNSA. This CDR3 spans 14 amino acids. Trimming removed 2 bases from V and 6 bases from J, with 11 bases in between.

This clonotype was seen repeatedly, ten times or more. The V gene is TRBV9, the J gene TRBJ1-3; D unclear. The CDR3 covers 14 residues. The germline V gene encodes CDR1 SGDLS and CDR2 YYNGEE. V was pared by 1 base and J by 2 bases, with 7 bases between. Here the CDR3 reads CASSVLTAGNTIYF. The CDR3 region has the DNA TGTGCCAGCAGCGTACTAACAGCTGGAAACACCATATATTTT.

V usage is TRBV20-1 and J usage is TRBJ1-4, with D perhaps matching TRBD1 (5 bases). The CDR3 runs to 14 residues. Germline V gene sequence: CDR1 DFQATT, CDR2 SNEGSKA (reference sequence). V was shortened by 5 bases and J by 8 bases, with 18 bases between the two germline ends. The DNA for the CDR3 is TGCAGTGCTGGAGGGGCGTTGGGGACCGAAAAACTGTTTTTT. Protein: CSAGGALGTEKLFF.

About this clonotype: At one end, the junction sequence differs from germline, possibly due to a read error. The chain uses TRBV20-1 and TRBJ2-7; 11 bases fit TRBD2. Germline V CDR1 and CDR2: DFQATT, SNEGSKA (reference sequence). The CDR3 has 15 amino acids. DNA for the CDR3: TGCAGTGCTAGACGTCTAGCGGGGGGCCTCTACGAGCAGCACTTC. Encoded protein: CSARRLAGGLYEQHF.

This clonotype appeared a few times. This sequence joins TRBV25-1 and TRBJ1-2; TRBD1 is a possible D gene (6 bases). Looked up from germline, CDR1 is MGHDK and CDR2 is SYGVNS. There are 14 residues in the CDR3. Trimming removed 1 base from V and 5 bases from J, with 11 bases in between. In DNA form, the CDR3 reads TGTGCCAGCAGTGAATCGAACAGGGCGTATGGCTACACCTTC. Its translation: CASSESNRAYGYTF.